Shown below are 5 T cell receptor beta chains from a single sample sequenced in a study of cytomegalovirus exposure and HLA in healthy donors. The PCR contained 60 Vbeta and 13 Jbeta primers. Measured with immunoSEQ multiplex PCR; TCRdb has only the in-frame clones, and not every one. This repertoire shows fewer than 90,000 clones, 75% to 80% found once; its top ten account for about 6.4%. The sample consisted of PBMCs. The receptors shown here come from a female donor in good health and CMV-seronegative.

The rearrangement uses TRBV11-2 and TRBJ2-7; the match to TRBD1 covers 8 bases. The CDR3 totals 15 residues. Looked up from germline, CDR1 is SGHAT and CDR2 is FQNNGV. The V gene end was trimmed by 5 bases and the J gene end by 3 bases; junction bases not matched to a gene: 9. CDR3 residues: CASSPFRGTGYEQYF. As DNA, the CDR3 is TGTGCCAGCAGCCCCTTCAGAGGGACAGGCTACGAGCAGTACTTC.

In DNA, the CDR3 is TGTGCCAGCAGTTTTACCGGGACAGGGGATCAGCCCCAGCATTTT. Amino acid sequence: CASSFTGTGDQPQHF. This sequence joins TRBV6-5 and TRBJ1-5, with 10 bases aligning to TRBD1. There are 15 residues in the CDR3. CDR1 and CDR2 from the germline V gene are MNHEY and SVGAGI. V gave up 4 bases and J gave up 5 bases; unmatched junction bases: 5.

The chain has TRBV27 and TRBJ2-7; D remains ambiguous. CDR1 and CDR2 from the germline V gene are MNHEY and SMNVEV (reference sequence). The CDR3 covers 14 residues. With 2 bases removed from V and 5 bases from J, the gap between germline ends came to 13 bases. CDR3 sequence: CASSLGPFVDEQYF. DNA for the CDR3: TGTGCCAGCAGTTTAGGGCCCTTTGTAGACGAGCAGTACTTC.

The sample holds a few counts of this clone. CDR3 in DNA: TGTGCCAGCAGTAAGCCCATGAACACTGAAGCTTTCTTT. This codes for CASSKPMNTEAFF. V is TRBV13 and J is TRBJ1-1; D ambiguous. The germline V gene encodes CDR1 PRHDT and CDR2 FYEKMQ (reference sequence). V was pared by 6 bases and J by 0 bases, with 8 bases between. This CDR3 has 13 amino acids.

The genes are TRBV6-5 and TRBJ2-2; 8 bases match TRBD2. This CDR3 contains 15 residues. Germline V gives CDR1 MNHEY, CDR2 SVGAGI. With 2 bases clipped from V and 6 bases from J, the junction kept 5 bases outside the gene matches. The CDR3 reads CASSYQLAASGELFF. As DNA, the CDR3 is TGTGCCAGCAGTTACCAACTAGCGGCGTCCGGGGAGCTGTTTTTT.